Listed here are 20 T cell receptor beta chains from one sample, sequenced in a study of T cell changes during pregnancy in multiple sclerosis. Sequenced by immunoSEQ multiplex PCR; TCRdb stores in-frame clones only, minus some. The sample includes around 45,000 clones, around 92% seen only once; the top ten take about 0.51%. The material was CD4+ T cells from peripheral blood mononuclear cells, obtained in the second trimester of pregnancy. The origin of the receptors is a female donor in good health, enrolled as a control in a pregnancy study.

This chain joins TRBV19 and TRBJ2-5, with D uncertain. The CDR3 runs to 14 residues. In germline, CDR1 is LNHDA, CDR2 SQIVND (reference sequence). V lost 3 bases, J lost 5 bases, and 13 bases lay in between. CDR3 sequence reads: CASSIGSRWETQYF. The DNA for the CDR3 is TGTGCCAGTAGTATCGGTTCCAGGTGGGAGACCCAGTACTTC. Together with reference TRBV19 and TRBJ2-5, the CDR3 gives the full variable domain: DGGITQSPKYLFRKEGQNVTLSCEQNLNHDAMYWYRQDPGQGLRLIYYSQIVNDFQKGDIAEGYSVSREKKESFPLTVTSAQKNPTAFYLCASSIGSRWETQYFGPGTRLLVL.

V usage is TRBV7-3 and J usage is TRBJ2-2; tentative D call: TRBD1 (7 bases). V was trimmed by 5 bases and J by 2 bases, leaving 15 bases between them. CDR1 and CDR2 from the germline V gene are SGHTA and FQGTGA. The CDR3 length is 16 residues. The CDR3 region has the DNA TGTGCCAGCAGCCCAGCCAGGGGGGTTAACACCGGGGAGCTGTTTTTT. Protein sequence: CASSPARGVNTGELFF.

The V gene is TRBV27, the J gene TRBJ1-5; perhaps TRBD1 as D (5 bases). The CDR3 covers 14 residues. From germline, CDR1 is MNHEY and CDR2 SMNVEV (reference sequence). Trimming removed 4 bases from V and 1 base from J, with 8 bases in between. The CDR3 protein is CASSYQGSNQPQHF. The CDR3 DNA sequence: TGTGCCAGCAGTTATCAGGGAAGCAATCAGCCCCAGCATTTT.

V and J are TRBV30 and TRBJ2-2; D gene ambiguous. The V and J ends lost 3 bases and 5 bases respectively, with 4 bases between them. The CDR3 consists of 11 residues. CDR1 and CDR2 from the germline V gene are GTSNPN and SVGIG (reference sequence). The CDR3 protein is CAWRYTGELFF. CDR3 DNA sequence: TGTGCCTGGAGGTATACCGGGGAGCTGTTTTTT.

This chain uses TRBV6-5 with TRBJ1-2; 11 nucleotides line up with TRBD1. Trimming at V came to 8 bases and at J to 7 bases, leaving 6 bases not matched to a gene. The germline V gene has CDR1 MNHEY and CDR2 SVGAGI. The CDR3 runs 13 residues. The CDR3 is CASALGQGAGYTF. Here the CDR3 DNA reads TGTGCCAGCGCCCTAGGACAGGGGGCTGGCTACACCTTC.

The V gene is TRBV10-3, the J gene TRBJ2-3; D perhaps matches TRBD1 (6 bases). Trimming pared 4 bases from V and 2 bases from J, leaving 7 bases between. The length of the CDR3 is 13 residues. Germline assignment: CDR1 ENHRY and CDR2 SYGVKD. CDR3 in DNA: TGTGCCATCAGTGGGGACAACACAGATACGCAGTATTTT. Translated: CAISGDNTDTQYF.

J is TRBJ2-1 and V is TRBV6-5; TRBD2 is a possible D gene (7 bases). The CDR3 covers 15 residues. V was pared by 6 bases and J by 3 bases, with 15 bases between. Germline CDR1 and CDR2: MNHEY and SVGAGI. The CDR3 nucleotides read TGTGCCAGCAGAAGGCGGGGGCCCGGCTACAATGAGCAGTTCTTC. Translation: CASRRRGPGYNEQFF.

V is TRBV11-1 and J is TRBJ2-2, with D possibly TRBD1 on 6 matching bases. From germline, CDR1 is SGHAT and CDR2 FQDESV (reference sequence). This CDR3 is built from 14 residues. V lost 6 bases and J lost 4, with 12 bases in between. The CDR3 region is CASSGDTITGELFF. In nucleotides, the CDR3 is TGTGCCAGCAGTGGGGACACCATCACCGGGGAGCTGTTTTTT.

The chain uses TRBV5-6 and TRBJ2-2, with TRBD1 matching over 8 bases. CDR3 length equals 19 residues. Per the germline V gene, CDR1 is SGHDT and CDR2 is YYEEEE. V lost 1 base to trimming and J lost 1 base; unmatched junction nucleotides: 12. The CDR3 spells CASSLRPGTGILNTGELFF. In nucleotides, the CDR3 is TGTGCCAGCAGCTTGCGTCCCGGGACAGGCATCTTGAACACCGGGGAGCTGTTTTTT. The full variable domain, its missing parts supplied by reference TRBV5-6 and TRBJ2-2, is DAGVTQSPTHLIKTRGQQVTLRCSPKSGHDTVSWYQQALGQGPQFIFQYYEEEERQRGNFPDRFSGHQFPNYSSELNVNALLLGDSALYLCASSLRPGTGILNTGELFFGEGSRLTVL.

The chain employs TRBV6-5 and TRBJ2-2; a weak D match, TRBD1 (5 bases). This CDR3 region has 15 residues. Germline V gives CDR1 MNHEY, CDR2 SVGAGI. Trimming shortened V by 0 bases and J by 4 bases, and 9 bases separated the two germline ends. The CDR3 loop reads CASSYSLQGTGELFF. The CDR3 DNA sequence: TGTGCCAGCAGTTACTCGTTGCAGGGCACCGGGGAGCTGTTTTTT.

The chain recombines TRBV6-5 with TRBJ2-7; 7 nucleotides line up with TRBD2. The trim removed 2 bases at V and 4 bases at J, leaving 2 bases unmatched. The germline CDR1 and CDR2 sequences are MNHEY and SVGAGI. CDR3 length: 13 residues. CDR3 bases: TGTGCCAGCAGTTACCTCGGGGGGTACGAGCAGTACTTC. The encoded protein is CASSYLGGYEQYF.

This chain uses TRBV5-1 with TRBJ2-1; TRBD1 matches 12 bases. J was trimmed by 9 bases and V by 3 bases; bases with no gene match: 10. The germline V gene encodes CDR1 SGHRS and CDR2 YFSETQ. This CDR3 has 16 amino acids. Written as DNA, the CDR3 is TGCGCCAGCAGCTCAAACCGGGACAGGGGGCTTGGTGAGCAGTTCTTC. This gives the protein CASSSNRDRGLGEQFF.

The chain recombines TRBV30 with TRBJ1-3; D perhaps matches TRBD1 (5 bases). The length of the CDR3 is 13 residues. Germline CDR1 reads GTSNPN; CDR2 reads SVGIG (reference sequence). Trimming stripped 5 bases from V and 2 bases from J, with 10 bases between. The CDR3: CAWAQGAGNTIYF. CDR3 in DNA: TGTGCCTGGGCGCAGGGCGCTGGAAACACCATATATTTT.

This clone showed up just once. The chain is built from TRBV30 and TRBJ1-6; the match to TRBD1 covers 8 bases. Germline V gene sequence: CDR1 GTSNPN, CDR2 SVGIG (reference sequence). The length of the CDR3 is 12 residues. J gave up 10 bases and V 3 bases, and 2 bases lay outside the gene matches. CDR3 DNA: TGTGCCTGGAGCCGGACAGGGTCACCCCTCCACTTT. Protein product: CAWSRTGSPLHF.

This clone has just one count. The genes are TRBV6-6 and TRBJ2-7; tentatively, D is TRBD1 (5 bases). V was shortened by 4 bases and J by 2 bases, with 15 bases between the two germline ends. CDR3 length: 15 residues. Germline V CDR1 and CDR2: MNHNY, SVGAGI (reference sequence). The CDR3 region is CASSSLGVSPYEQYF. As DNA, the CDR3 is TGTGCCAGCAGTTCGCTAGGGGTGTCCCCCTACGAGCAGTACTTC.

CDR3 sequence: CASSMGPSGGSADTQYF. The DNA of the CDR3 is TGTGCCAGTAGTATGGGGCCTAGCGGGGGTAGCGCAGATACGCAGTATTTT. J is TRBJ2-3 and V is TRBV19; the match to TRBD2 covers 10 bases. In germline, CDR1 is LNHDA, CDR2 SQIVND (reference sequence). J was trimmed by 4 bases and V by 3 bases; bases with no gene match: 10. This CDR3 region has 17 residues.

The gene calls are TRBV9 and TRBJ2-5; D is possibly TRBD2 (6 bases). Germline loops: CDR1 SGDLS, CDR2 YYNGEE. The CDR3 is 15 residues long. V was trimmed by 1 base and J by 2 bases, leaving 12 bases between them. The chain's CDR3 is CASSVNSGLQETQYF. The CDR3 bases are TGTGCCAGCAGCGTAAATAGCGGCCTACAAGAGACCCAGTACTTC.

This clone was seen only a few times. V is TRBV11-2 and J is TRBJ2-5, with D perhaps matching TRBD2 (6 bases). V lost 3 bases, J lost 5 bases, and 13 bases lay in between. This CDR3 spans 14 amino acids. Germline V gives CDR1 SGHAT, CDR2 FQNNGV. CDR3 in DNA: TGTGCCAGCAGCTTTGGAGTTGGGGGGGAGACCCAGTACTTC. Amino acids: CASSFGVGGETQYF.

The V and J genes are TRBV7-6 and TRBJ2-2; maybe TRBD1 (5 bases). Germline CDR1 reads SGHVS; CDR2 reads FNYEAQ. Trimming shortened V by 5 bases and J by 2 bases, and 9 bases separated the two germline ends. The CDR3 has 14 amino acids. CDR3 coding DNA: TGTGCCAGCAGCCCGACAGTCAACACCGGGGAGCTGTTTTTT. Translated, it gives CASSPTVNTGELFF.

The V and J genes are TRBV7-9 and TRBJ2-7; 8 bases are a match to TRBD1. Germline CDR1 reads SEHNR; CDR2 reads FQNEAQ (reference sequence). CDR3 length equals 14 residues. V gave up 4 bases and J gave up 5 bases; unmatched junction bases: 7. CDR3 region: CASSWADRENEQYF. The CDR3 coding sequence is TGTGCCAGCAGCTGGGCGGACAGGGAAAACGAGCAGTACTTC.